A selection of T cell receptor beta chains follows, all from one sample in a study of blood T cell repertoires in COVID-19. Clones were read by immunoSEQ multiplex PCR, and TCRdb kept only the in-frame ones, dropping some. This table holds fewer than 200,000 clones, about 80% found once. The source material was peripheral blood. The receptors derive from a woman aged 50 to 60 with active or convalescent COVID-19. Each CDR3 is given with its conserved first and last residue. A D gene is named only where the DNA matches it firmly. Not every row has a clone size; where given, it reads once, few, many or a size class.

>14|once|NA|TRBJ1-2|TRBV6-5
CASSYFRGDYGYTF
TGTGCCAGCAGTTACTTTCGGGGGGACTATGGCTACACCTTC
>18|NA|NA|TRBJ2-7|TRBV7-9
CASSPPFQGNSTSYEQYF
TGTGCCAGCAGCCCCCCCTTCCAGGGCAACTCTACCTCCTACGAGCAGTACTTC
>13|NA|NA|TRBJ1-4|TRBV7-6
CASSLSHNEKLFF
TGTGCCAGCAGCTTAAGCCATAATGAAAAACTGTTTTTT
>14|once|NA|TRBJ2-2|TRBV5-1
CASSKPAGTGELFF
TGCGCCAGCAGCAAACCCGCGGGTACCGGGGAGCTGTTTTTT
>15|NA|NA|TRBJ2-3|TRBV15
CATSSPQGFADTQYF
TGTGCCACCAGCAGTCCTCAGGGGTTCGCAGATACGCAGTATTTT
>14|NA|TRBD2|TRBJ2-3|TRBV29-1
CSVVGRVGTDTQYF
TGCAGCGTCGTCGGGAGGGTAGGCACAGATACGCAGTATTTT
>15|NA|NA|TRBJ2-2|TRBV9
CASSVAGGDTGELFF
TGTGCCAGCAGCGTAGCCGGAGGGGACACCGGGGAGCTGTTTTTT
>16|NA|NA|TRBJ1-3|TRBV7-8
CASSLLISASRNTIYF
TGTGCCAGCAGCTTACTCATCTCCGCGTCCCGAAACACCATATATTTT
>15|NA|TRBD1|TRBJ1-4|TRBV14
CASSPRRQGREKLFF
TGTGCCAGCAGCCCCCGAAGACAGGGAAGGGAAAAACTGTTTTTT
>16|NA|NA|TRBJ2-3|TRBV4-3
CASSQTRDTSTDTQYF
TGCGCCAGCAGCCAAACCCGGGACACTAGCACAGATACGCAGTATTTT
>17|NA|TRBD1|TRBJ1-5|TRBV30
CAWRPPGQLYSNQPQHF
TGTGCCTGGAGACCCCCGGGACAGCTTTATAGCAATCAGCCCCAGCATTTT
>12|NA|TRBD1|TRBJ1-1|TRBV3-1/TRBV3-2
CASSPGGSEAFF
TGTGCCAGCAGCCCAGGGGGTTCTGAAGCTTTCTTT
>15|NA|TRBD1|TRBJ1-1|TRBV7-9
CASSEQGARHFEAFF
TGTGCCAGCAGCGAGCAGGGGGCGAGGCACTTTGAAGCTTTCTTT
>10|NA|NA|TRBJ1-6|TRBV15
CATSVEPLHF
TGTGCCACCAGCGTAGAACCCCTCCACTTT
>13|NA|TRBD1|TRBJ2-3|TRBV10-1
CASSETGGNTQYF
TGCGCCAGCAGTGAAACAGGGGGAAATACGCAGTATTTT
>12|once|NA|TRBJ1-2|TRBV30
CARGSRNYGYTF
TGTGCCCGGGGGTCGCGGAACTATGGCTACACCTTC